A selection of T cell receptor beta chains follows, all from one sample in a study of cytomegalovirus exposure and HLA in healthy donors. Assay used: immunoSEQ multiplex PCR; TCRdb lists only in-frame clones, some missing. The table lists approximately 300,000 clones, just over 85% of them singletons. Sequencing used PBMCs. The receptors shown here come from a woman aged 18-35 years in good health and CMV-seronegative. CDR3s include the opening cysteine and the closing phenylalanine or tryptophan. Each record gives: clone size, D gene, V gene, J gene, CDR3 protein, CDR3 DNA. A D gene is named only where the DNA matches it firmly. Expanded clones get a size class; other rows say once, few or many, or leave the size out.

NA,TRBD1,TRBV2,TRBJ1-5,CASSSGTGGNQPQHF,TGTGCCAGCAGTTCCGGGACAGGGGGCAATCAGCCCCAGCATTTT
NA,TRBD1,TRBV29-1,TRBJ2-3,CSVRGLGGGTDTQYF,TGCAGCGTTAGGGGGTTAGGGGGCGGCACAGATACGCAGTATTTT
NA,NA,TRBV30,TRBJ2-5,CAWSLGGADETQYF,TGTGCCTGGAGTCTTGGGGGGGCTGATGAGACCCAGTACTTC
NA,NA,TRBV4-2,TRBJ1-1,CASSPGTTMNTEAFF,TGTGCCAGCAGCCCGGGGACAACAATGAACACTGAAGCTTTCTTT
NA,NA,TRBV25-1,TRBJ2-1,CASIPVLVSYNEQFF,TGTGCCAGCATCCCGGTCCTAGTCTCCTACAATGAGCAGTTCTTC
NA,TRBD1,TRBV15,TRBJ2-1,CATSTRDRDDEQFF,TGTGCCACCAGCACTCGGGACAGGGACGATGAGCAGTTCTTC
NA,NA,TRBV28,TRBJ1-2,CASSLQTDYGYTF,TGTGCCAGCAGTTTACAAACGGACTATGGCTACACCTTC
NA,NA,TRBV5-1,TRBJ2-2,CASSIFSRENTGELFF,TGCGCCAGCAGTATTTTCTCGAGGGAGAACACCGGGGAGCTGTTTTTT
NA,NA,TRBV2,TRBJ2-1,CASSDRVVPYNEQFF,TGTGCCAGCAGTGACAGGGTCGTTCCCTACAATGAGCAGTTCTTC
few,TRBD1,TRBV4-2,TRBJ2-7,CASSPNWDSPYEQYF,TGTGCCAGCAGCCCAAATTGGGACAGCCCCTACGAGCAGTACTTC
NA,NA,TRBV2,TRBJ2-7,CASLSPAAGYEQYF,TGTGCCAGCCTCTCACCAGCCGCAGGCTACGAGCAGTACTTC
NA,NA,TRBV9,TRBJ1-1,CASSRIQGNTEAFF,TGTGCCAGCAGCAGAATACAGGGGAACACTGAAGCTTTCTTT
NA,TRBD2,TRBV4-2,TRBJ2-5,CASSRTSGRGAQETQYF,TGTGCCAGCAGCCGGACTAGCGGGAGAGGGGCCCAAGAGACCCAGTACTTC
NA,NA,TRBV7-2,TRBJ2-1,CASSPQTGSYNEQFF,TGTGCCAGCAGCCCCCAGACGGGCTCCTACAATGAGCAGTTCTTC
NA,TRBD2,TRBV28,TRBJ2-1,CASSPTSGRRDEQFF,TGTGCCAGCAGTCCCACTAGCGGGAGGCGGGATGAGCAGTTCTTC
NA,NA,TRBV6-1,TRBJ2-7,CASSAAGDYEQYF,TGTGCCAGCAGTGCCGCCGGGGACTACGAGCAGTACTTC
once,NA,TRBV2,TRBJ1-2,CASSEGSQGFGYTF,TGTGCCAGCAGTGAGGGTTCCCAGGGGTTTGGCTACACCTTC
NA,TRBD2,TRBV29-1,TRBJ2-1,CSGSGGTPYNEQFF,TGCAGCGGGTCCGGGGGGACCCCCTACAATGAGCAGTTCTTC
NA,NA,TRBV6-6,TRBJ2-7,CATAGDEQYF,TGTGCCACCGCCGGGGACGAGCAGTACTTC
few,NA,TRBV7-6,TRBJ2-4,CASSPQGQGLINIQYF,TGTGCCAGCAGCCCGCAGGGGCAGGGTTTGATAAACATTCAGTACTTC